The clone carrying this T cell receptor (beta chain) was seen once. Its antigen is undetermined. Germline-derived CDR1 and CDR2 are SGHRS and YFSETQ. V shed 0 bases and J shed 2 bases, with 11 bases lying between them. CDR3 length equals 15 residues. The source of the sample is a study of T cell responses to AZD1222 COVID-19 vaccine. The study's findings and limits: Females made up more of the donors, who were largely white British, and clonal diversity may have come out too low. The peak T cell response came first, and repertoires were sampled only after it.

The assay was immunoSEQ multiplex PCR, and TCRdb's table has in-frame clones only and misses some. Seen here are under 150,000 clones, more than 90% observed once, and the top ten hold 1.5% to 2%. This TCR was sampled from an adult who received the AZD1222 COVID-19 vaccine. Specimen: peripheral blood, collected 28 days after the second AZD1222 dose. The genes are TRBV5-1 and TRBJ1-2; possibly TRBD1 for D (6 bases). The CDR3 is CASSLEAGGNYGYTF. DNA for the CDR3: TGCGCCAGCAGCTTGGAAGCCGGGGGCAACTATGGCTACACCTTC.